The 30 T cell receptor beta chains presented below share a single source sample, sequenced in a study of early T cells in non-severe SARS-CoV-2 infection. TCRdb processed the 5' RACE reads anew with MiXCR; each CDR3 protein has one entry. The table lists some 29,000 distinct CDR3 sequences, about 5% of them singletons. Sequencing was done on a sample of whole blood. These receptors all stem from an adult who was a healthcare worker with PCR-confirmed SARS-CoV-2 infection or an uninfected control (not recorded which).

There are many counts of this clonotype. This sequence joins TRBV7-2 and TRBJ2-1; D could derive from TRBD1 or TRBD2 (5 bases each). The CDR3 contains 13 residues. The V gene's germline CDR1 is SGHTA and CDR2 FQGNSA. Trimming cost V 3 bases and J 4 bases, with 7 bases left between them. CDR3 sequence (DNA): TGTGCCAGCAGCTTGGGACGGTACAATGAGCAGTTCTTC. Encoded protein: CASSLGRYNEQFF.

This clonotype was counted ten times or more. In nucleotides, the CDR3 is TGTGCCAGCATGGATCGCCAGACAGGGCTGGGCTCACCCCTCCACTTT. Translating it yields CASMDRQTGLGSPLHF. The chain links TRBV6-5 to TRBJ1-6; 7 bases match TRBD1. From germline, CDR1 is MNHEY and CDR2 SVGAGI. The CDR3 loop spans 16 amino acids. Trimming took 7 bases from V and 10 from J; bases not matched to a gene: 16.

The chain carries TRBV7-2 and TRBJ2-5; 9 positions agree with TRBD1. The CDR3 consists of 17 residues. V lost 2 bases to trimming and J lost 1 base; unmatched junction nucleotides: 8. CDR1 SGHTA and CDR2 FQGNSA come from the germline V gene. The CDR3 coding sequence is TGTGCCAGCAGCTTATATTTCGACAGGGGGTTCCAAGAGACCCAGTACTTC. Protein sequence: CASSLYFDRGFQETQYF.

This clonotype was counted many times. This sequence joins TRBV5-1 and TRBJ2-7, with 7 bases lining up with TRBD1. The V gene end was trimmed by 4 bases and the J gene end by 2 bases; junction bases not matched to a gene: 6. This CDR3 is 14 amino acids long. The germline V gene has CDR1 SGHRS and CDR2 YFSETQ. In nucleotides, the CDR3 is TGCGCCAGCAGCGAGGGACAGAGTACCTACGAGCAGTACTTC. Translation gives CASSEGQSTYEQYF.

The chain has TRBV7-2 and TRBJ1-3, with 7 bases aligning to TRBD1. CDR1 is SGHTA and CDR2 is FQGNSA in the germline V gene. CDR3 length: 14 residues. With 3 bases clipped from V and 4 bases from J, the junction kept 3 bases outside the gene matches. The CDR3 sequence is CASSFQGGGNTIYF. CDR3 coding DNA: TGTGCCAGCAGCTTCCAGGGGGGAGGAAACACCATATATTTT.

This clonotype was observed many times. The junction departs from the called germline gene at one end, perhaps through a read error. V is TRBV7-9 and J is TRBJ1-1, with 7 bases identical to TRBD1. CDR1 SEHNR and CDR2 FQNEAQ come from the germline V gene (reference sequence). The CDR3 sequence is 11 residues long. The CDR3 bases are TGTGCCAGCAGGACAGGGACTGAAGTTTTCTTT. This translates into CASRTGTEVFF.

J is TRBJ2-3 and V is TRBV5-1; D unclear. Germline loops: CDR1 SGHRS, CDR2 YFSETQ. Trimming stripped 0 bases from V and 2 bases from J, with 13 bases between. The CDR3 contains 16 residues. The chain's CDR3 is CASSLAFSRHTDTQYF. As DNA, the CDR3 is TGCGCCAGCAGCTTGGCATTCTCGAGACACACAGATACGCAGTATTTT.

This clonotype was counted ten times or more. The rearrangement uses TRBV20-1 and TRBJ1-1; D possibly corresponds to TRBD1 (6 bases). This CDR3 region has 14 residues. Trimming shortened V by 4 bases and J by 4 bases, and 16 bases separated the two germline ends. Germline CDR1 reads DFQATT; CDR2 reads SNEGSKA (reference sequence). The CDR3 sequence: CSANQGQSRTEAFF. The CDR3 DNA sequence: TGCAGTGCTAACCAGGGGCAGTCCCGCACTGAAGCTTTCTTT.

This clonotype was seen many times. This rearrangement joins TRBV20-1 to TRBJ1-6; a possible D gene is TRBD1 (5 bases). The V end lost 5 bases, the J end lost 0 bases, and 23 bases lay between the germline ends. The CDR3 length is 19 residues. CDR1 is DFQATT and CDR2 is SNEGSKA in the germline V gene (reference sequence). CDR3 nucleotides: TGCAGTGCTCCACCCCCCCGAACAGGCGGGAACTCCTATAATTCACCCCTCCACTTT. Its protein is CSAPPPRTGGNSYNSPLHF.

This clonotype was seen more than once but under ten times. The gene calls are TRBV4-3 and TRBJ2-3, with TRBD1 matching 9 bases. This CDR3 contains 17 residues. Per the germline V gene, CDR1 is LGHNA and CDR2 is YSLEER. Germline trimming cut 1 base from V and 2 bases from J; bases unmatched to any gene: 7. The CDR3: CASSQAGTGGVTDTQYF. The CDR3 coding sequence is TGCGCCAGCAGCCAAGCGGGAACAGGGGGCGTCACAGATACGCAGTATTTT.

This clonotype is judged medium-sized. The gene calls are TRBV3-1 and TRBJ2-7, with 8 nucleotides matching TRBD1. This CDR3 has 15 amino acids. Per the germline V gene, CDR1 is LGHDT and CDR2 is YNNKEL (reference sequence). The V segment lost 4 bases and the J segment 4 bases; nucleotides outside the gene matches: 9. The CDR3 sequence is CASSPRDRHRYEQYF. CDR3 DNA sequence: TGTGCCAGCAGCCCTAGGGACAGGCACAGGTACGAGCAGTACTTC.

This clonotype occurred many times. V and J are TRBV3-1 and TRBJ1-1, with D uncertain. CDR3 length: 13 residues. CDR1 and CDR2 from the germline V gene are LGHDT and YNNKEL (reference sequence). V gave up 2 bases and J gave up 2 bases, with 6 bases separating them. DNA for the CDR3: TGTGCCAGCAGCCAAAGGCGAAACACTGAAGCTTTCTTT. Translating gives CASSQRRNTEAFF. Combining the CDR3 with reference TRBV3-1 and TRBJ1-1 gives the whole variable domain DTAVSQTPKYLVTQMGNDKSIKCEQNLGHDTMYWYKQDSKKFLKIMFSYNNKELIINETVPNRFSPKSPDKAHLNLHINSLELGDSAVYFCASSQRRNTEAFFGQGTRLTVV.

CDR3 sequence reads: CASSLDEVGSETQYF. As DNA, the CDR3 is TGTGCCAGCAGCTTGGACGAAGTGGGATCAGAGACCCAGTACTTC. The chain couples TRBV5-6 to TRBJ2-5; D is uncertain. The CDR3 has 15 amino acids. Between the trimmed V and J ends, which lost 0 bases and 4 bases, there was a span of 13 bases. CDR1 and CDR2 from the germline V gene are SGHDT and YYEEEE.

The chain carries TRBV29-1 and TRBJ1-1; 8 bases align to TRBD1. CDR1 and CDR2 from the germline V gene are SQVTM and ANQGSEA. There are 14 residues in the CDR3. The V gene end was trimmed by 6 bases and the J gene end by 5 bases; junction bases not matched to a gene: 11. CDR3 sequence (DNA): TGCAGCGTATTACAGGGGGGCCAGCGTACTGAAGCTTTCTTT. Translating gives CSVLQGGQRTEAFF.

V is TRBV4-3 and J is TRBJ1-4, with 11 bases lining up with TRBD1. The germline V gene encodes CDR1 LGHNA and CDR2 YSLEER. V was pared by 4 bases and J by 6 bases, with 4 bases of the junction left unmatched. The CDR3 length is 15 residues. DNA for the CDR3: TGCGCCAGCAGCCCCAGGACAGGGGGCTATGAAAAACTGTTTTTT. This gives the protein CASSPRTGGYEKLFF.

This clonotype was recorded many times. The V and J genes are TRBV28 and TRBJ2-7, with TRBD1 identical over 11 bases. The V gene's germline CDR1 is MDHEN and CDR2 SYDVKM. Losses at the gene ends were 2 bases for V and 4 bases for J; bases not matched to a gene: 4. The CDR3 sequence is 15 residues long. CDR3 residues: CASSLAGTGGYEQYF. The CDR3 coding sequence is TGTGCCAGCAGTTTAGCCGGGACAGGGGGTTACGAGCAGTACTTC.

The chain employs TRBV6-1 and TRBJ2-2; 9 bases fit TRBD1. After removal of 8 bases from V and 4 bases from J, the junction contained 2 bases not matched to a gene. The length of the CDR3 is 13 residues. Germline V gene sequence: CDR1 MNHNS, CDR2 SASEGT. The CDR3 loop is CASGQGITGELFF. The CDR3, as DNA: TGTGCCAGCGGACAGGGGATCACCGGGGAGCTGTTTTTT.

The sample holds many counts of this clonotype. This CDR3 is CASSLGHQYEQYF. CDR3 nucleotide sequence: TGTGCCAGCAGCTTAGGGCACCAATACGAGCAGTACTTC. The V gene is TRBV11-2, the J gene TRBJ2-7; D uncertain. V was shortened by 1 base and J by 4 bases, with 8 bases between the two germline ends. The CDR3 has 13 residues. Germline V gene data show CDR1 as SGHAT and CDR2 as FQNNGV.

This clonotype occurred many times. This chain links TRBV20-1 with TRBJ2-1; 7 bases align to TRBD2. V dropped 3 bases and J dropped 2; count of bases not matched to a gene: 13. Germline CDR1 and CDR2: DFQATT and SNEGSKA (reference sequence). This CDR3 comprises 17 residues. Here the CDR3 DNA reads TGCAGTGCTAGTGCGGGAGTCATGGTAGAGACCTACAATGAGCAGTTCTTC. Residues: CSASAGVMVETYNEQFF.

The V gene is TRBV20-1, the J gene TRBJ2-5, with 9 bases aligning to TRBD2. CDR1 and CDR2 from the germline V gene are DFQATT and SNEGSKA (reference sequence). V lost 0 bases, J lost 5 bases, and 10 bases stayed unmatched. This CDR3 is 16 amino acids long. Here the CDR3 DNA reads TGCAGTGCTAGAGATCCTCGCGGGGGGGCGTATGAGACCCAGTACTTC. It codes for CSARDPRGGAYETQYF.

This clonotype was counted many times. The junction departs from germline at one end; a sequencing error may be responsible. V and J are TRBV2 and TRBJ1-2; tentatively, D is TRBD1 (6 bases). This CDR3 has 10 amino acids. Germline CDR1 reads SNHLY; CDR2 reads FYNNEI. The CDR3 nucleotides read TGTGCCAGCAGTACAGGGAACTCCGACTTC. Translated: CASSTGNSDF. The full variable domain, completed using reference TRBV2 and TRBJ1-2, is EPEVTQTPSHQVTQMGQEVILRCVPISNHLYFYWYRQILGQKVEFLVSFYNNEISEKSEIFDDQFSVERPDGSNFTLKIRSTKLEDSAMYFCASSTGNSDFGSGTRLTVV.

This clonotype has a count of ten or more. The chain employs TRBV7-8 and TRBJ2-7; 8 bases are a match to TRBD1. CDR1 is SGHVS and CDR2 is FQNEAQ in the germline V gene. The V segment lost 2 bases and the J segment 4 bases; nucleotides outside the gene matches: 4. The CDR3 loop spans 14 amino acids. The CDR3 loop is CASSLHQGAYEQYF. The DNA for the CDR3 is TGTGCCAGCAGCTTACATCAGGGGGCTTACGAGCAGTACTTC.

This clonotype has ten or more counts. The chain has TRBV5-1 and TRBJ2-2, with unresolved D. The CDR3 spans 14 residues. CDR1 is SGHRS, CDR2 YFSETQ, per germline. V lost 0 bases and J 7 bases, leaving 10 bases between the germline ends. This chain's CDR3 is CASSLDRFDGELFF. CDR3 coding DNA: TGCGCCAGCAGCTTGGACCGGTTTGACGGGGAGCTGTTTTTT.

This clonotype was detected many times. The chain is built from TRBV3-1 and TRBJ1-1; D unresolved. Germline-derived CDR1 and CDR2 are LGHDT and YNNKEL (reference sequence). The CDR3 covers 11 residues. Trimming took 3 bases from V and 4 from J, leaving 3 bases between them. The CDR3: CASSQRTEAFF. CDR3 nucleotides: TGTGCCAGCAGCCAGCGCACTGAAGCTTTCTTT.

This clonotype was detected many times. V is TRBV20-1 and J is TRBJ2-3; the D gene is possibly TRBD2 (5 bases). CDR3 length: 15 amino acids. Germline lookup yields CDR1 DFQATT and CDR2 SNEGSKA (reference sequence). V was clipped by 5 bases and J by 0 bases, with 15 bases between them. DNA of the CDR3: TGCAGTGCTCGGCGGAGCGGTCCTAGCACAGATACGCAGTATTTT. It encodes CSARRSGPSTDTQYF.

This clonotype was picked up many times. This chain joins TRBV20-1 and TRBJ2-3, with a possible D match to TRBD2 (5 bases). Germline-derived CDR1 and CDR2 are DFQATT and SNEGSKA (reference sequence). V lost 3 bases, J lost 6 bases, and 7 bases lay in between. There are 11 residues in the CDR3. The CDR3 here is CSASPGDTQYF. CDR3 coding DNA: TGCAGTGCTAGCCCGGGGGATACGCAGTATTTT.

The sample holds a few counts of this clonotype. V gene TRBV20-1 combines with J gene TRBJ2-2; 7 bases are a match to TRBD2. CDR3 length equals 14 residues. Germline CDR1 DFQATT, CDR2 SNEGSKA (reference sequence). V gave up 0 bases and J gave up 7 bases; unmatched junction bases: 5. This chain's CDR3 is CSAREAGVSGELFF. The CDR3 DNA follows: TGCAGTGCTAGAGAGGCGGGAGTAAGCGGGGAGCTGTTTTTT.

This clonotype was picked up many times. One end of the junction fails to match germline, which may point to a read error. The chain carries TRBV29-1 and TRBJ2-7; weak D call: TRBD1 (5 bases). In germline, CDR1 is SQVTM, CDR2 ANQGSEA. CDR3 length: 15 residues. In nucleotides, the CDR3 is TGCAGCGTTGAAGGGGTGAAGGGGCGCTCCTCCGAGCAGTACTTC. It translates to CSVEGVKGRSSEQYF.

The chain links TRBV12-3 or TRBV12-4 to TRBJ2-1; D remains ambiguous. CDR3 length equals 10 residues. V was cut by 4 bases and J by 9 bases, with 4 bases left in between. The CDR3 sequence is CASSSSEQFF. In DNA form, the CDR3 reads TGTGCCAGCAGTTCTTCTGAGCAGTTCTTC.

The table lists this clonotype with a few counts. This rearrangement joins TRBV7-9 to TRBJ2-1, with 10 positions matching TRBD2. Germline assignment: CDR1 SEHNR and CDR2 FQNEAQ (reference sequence). The V segment lost 2 bases and the J segment 1 base; nucleotides outside the gene matches: 8. This CDR3 spans 18 amino acids. CDR3 nucleotide sequence: TGTGCCAGCAGCTTATGGCTAGCGGGAGTGGGGTCCTACAATGAGCAGTTCTTC. It encodes CASSLWLAGVGSYNEQFF.